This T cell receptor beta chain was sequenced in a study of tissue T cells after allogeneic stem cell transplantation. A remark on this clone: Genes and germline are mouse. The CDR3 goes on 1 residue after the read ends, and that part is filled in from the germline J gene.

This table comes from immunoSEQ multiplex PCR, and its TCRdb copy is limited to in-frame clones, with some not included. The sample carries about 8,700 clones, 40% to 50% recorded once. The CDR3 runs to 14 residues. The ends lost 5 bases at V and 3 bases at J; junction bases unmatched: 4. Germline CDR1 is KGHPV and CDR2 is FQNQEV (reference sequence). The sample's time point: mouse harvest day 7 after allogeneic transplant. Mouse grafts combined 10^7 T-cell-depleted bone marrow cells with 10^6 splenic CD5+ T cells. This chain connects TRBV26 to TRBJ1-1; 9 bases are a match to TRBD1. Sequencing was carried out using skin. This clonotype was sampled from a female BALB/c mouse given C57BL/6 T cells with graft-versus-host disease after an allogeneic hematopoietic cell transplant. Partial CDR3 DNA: TGTGCCAGCAGTTACAGGGGGCGCGACACAGAAGTCTTC. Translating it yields CASSYRGRDTEVF. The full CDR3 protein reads CASSYRGRDTEVFF.